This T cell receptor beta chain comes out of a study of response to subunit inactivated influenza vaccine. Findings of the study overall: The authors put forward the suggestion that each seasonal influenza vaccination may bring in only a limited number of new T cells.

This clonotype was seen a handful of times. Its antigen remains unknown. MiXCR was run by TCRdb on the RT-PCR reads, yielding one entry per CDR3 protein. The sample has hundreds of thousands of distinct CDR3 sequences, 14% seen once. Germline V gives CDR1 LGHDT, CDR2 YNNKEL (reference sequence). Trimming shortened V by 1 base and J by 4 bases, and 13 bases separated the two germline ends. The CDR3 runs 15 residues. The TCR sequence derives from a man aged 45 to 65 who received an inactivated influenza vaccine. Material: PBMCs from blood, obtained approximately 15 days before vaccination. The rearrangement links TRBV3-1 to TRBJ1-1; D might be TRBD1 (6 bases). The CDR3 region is CASSQGTGPGTEAFF. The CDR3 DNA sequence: TGTGCCAGCAGCCAAGGAACAGGGCCGGGCACTGAAGCTTTCTTT.